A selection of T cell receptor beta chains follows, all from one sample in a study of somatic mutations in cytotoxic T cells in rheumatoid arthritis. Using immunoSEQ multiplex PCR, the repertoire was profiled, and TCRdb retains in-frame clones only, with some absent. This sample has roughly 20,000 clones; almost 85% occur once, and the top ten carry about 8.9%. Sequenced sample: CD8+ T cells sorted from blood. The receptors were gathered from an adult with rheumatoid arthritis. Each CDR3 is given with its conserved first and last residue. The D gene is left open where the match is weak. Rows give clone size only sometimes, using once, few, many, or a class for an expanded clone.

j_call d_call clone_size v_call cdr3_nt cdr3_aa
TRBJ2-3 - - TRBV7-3 TGTGCCAGCAGCTTTGGAAGGGGGGGCACAGATACGCAGTATTTT CASSFGRGGTDTQYF
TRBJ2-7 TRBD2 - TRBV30 TGTGCCTGGAGTTATAGCGGGAGGGCCGTCGAGCAGTACTTC CAWSYSGRAVEQYF
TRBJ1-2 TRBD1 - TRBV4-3 TGCGCCAGCAGCCAAGTTACAGGGGGTCTCTATGGCTACACCTTC CASSQVTGGLYGYTF
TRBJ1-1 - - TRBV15 TGTGCCACCAGCAGAGTTCGGACAGTGGAAGCTTTCTTT CATSRVRTVEAFF
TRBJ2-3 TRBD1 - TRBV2 TGTGCCACCCGGGACAGAAGCACAGATACGCAGTATTTT CATRDRSTDTQYF
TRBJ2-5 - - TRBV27 TGTGCCAGCAGCCAAGGGCCCCAAGAGACCCAGTACTTC CASSQGPQETQYF
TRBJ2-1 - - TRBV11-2 TGTGCCAGCAGCTCAAGCCTGGGGCTCAGATACAATGAGCAGTTCTTC CASSSSLGLRYNEQFF
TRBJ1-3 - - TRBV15 TGTGCCACCAGCCCAGCTACCTTTCGGATCTCTGGAAACACCATATATTTT CATSPATFRISGNTIYF
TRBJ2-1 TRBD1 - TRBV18 TGTGCCAGCTCAAAACTCCGAGGGACAGAGAACTACAATGAGCAGTTCTTC CASSKLRGTENYNEQFF
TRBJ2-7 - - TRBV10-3 TGTGCCATCAGTGAAAGGGGGGCCTACGAGCAGTACTTC CAISERGAYEQYF
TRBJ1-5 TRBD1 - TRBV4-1 TGCGCCAGCAGCCAAGATGTGGGACAGAGCAATCAGCCCCAGCATTTT CASSQDVGQSNQPQHF
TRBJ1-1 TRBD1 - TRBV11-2 TGTGCCAGCAGCTTAGTCAGGGTGAGACAGGGGCCGAACACTGAAGCTTTCTTT CASSLVRVRQGPNTEAFF
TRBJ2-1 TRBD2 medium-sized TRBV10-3 TGTGCCATCAGTGAGCGAGCGGGAGGCTACAATGAGCAGTTCTTC CAISERAGGYNEQFF
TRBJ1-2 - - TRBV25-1 TGTGCCAGCAGTGATTGGGACGACGGCTACACCTTC CASSDWDDGYTF
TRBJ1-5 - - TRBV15 TGTGCCACCAGCCCATCCACAGGGATTCAGCCCCAGCATTTT CATSPSTGIQPQHF
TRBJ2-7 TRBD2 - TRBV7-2 TGTGCCAGCAGCCACACTAGCGGGGGCTCCTACGAGCAGTACTTC CASSHTSGGSYEQYF
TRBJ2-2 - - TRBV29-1 TGCAGCGTTGGGACAATAGACACCGGGGAGCTGTTTTTT CSVGTIDTGELFF
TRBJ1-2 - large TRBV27 TGTGCCAGCAGTTTTGGGATGGATTACGGCTACACCTTC CASSFGMDYGYTF
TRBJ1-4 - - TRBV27 TGTGCCAGCAGTTTTTGGCAGGGGAATGAAAAACTGTTTTTT CASSFWQGNEKLFF
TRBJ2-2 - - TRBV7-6 TGTGCCAGCAGCACCGCTACAACCGCAACTAACACCGGGGAGCTGTTTTTT CASSTATTATNTGELFF
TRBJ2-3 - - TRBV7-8 TGTGCCAGCAGTGTACATCAGGGTCCAACATATACGCAGTATTTT CASSVHQGPTYTQYF
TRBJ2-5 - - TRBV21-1 TGTGCCAGCAGCAAGGTGGGTGTGGGGGGGTTGGAGACCCAGTACTTC CASSKVGVGGLETQYF
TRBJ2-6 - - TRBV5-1 TGCGCCAGCAGCTCTCAGGGGTCTGGGGCCAACGTCCTGACTTTC CASSSQGSGANVLTF
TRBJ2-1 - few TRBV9 TGTGCCAGCAGCTTATCGTGGGGGGCGGTCAATGAGCAGTTCTTC CASSLSWGAVNEQFF
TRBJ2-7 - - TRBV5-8 TGTGCCAGCAGCTTCCCAGGGCAGGACGAGCAGTACTTC CASSFPGQDEQYF
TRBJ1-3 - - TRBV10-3 TGTGCCATCAGTGAGTCGGGCTCTGGAAACACCATATATTTT CAISESGSGNTIYF
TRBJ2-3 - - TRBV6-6 TGTGCCAGCAGTTGGGTGGCCGGGGCAGATACGCAGTATTTT CASSWVAGADTQYF
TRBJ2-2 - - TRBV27 TGTGCCAGCAGTTTATCGATCACAATCGGGGAGCTGTTTTTT CASSLSITIGELFF
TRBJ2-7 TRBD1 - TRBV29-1 TGCAGCGTTGAAGTCACAAACCTGGTGGGGGGACAGGGGGAGTCCTACGAGCAGTACTTC CSVEVTNLVGGQGESYEQYF
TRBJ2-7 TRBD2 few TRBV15 TGTGCCACCAGCCCAGGGACTAGCGGGAGGTACGAGCAGTACTTC CATSPGTSGRYEQYF
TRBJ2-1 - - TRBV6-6 TGTGCCAGCAGGAAGTATTGGGCGCCGGACTACAATGAGCAGTTCTTC CASRKYWAPDYNEQFF
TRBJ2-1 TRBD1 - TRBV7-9 TGTGCCAGCAGCTCCCCCGGGACAGGGGGCGATTATGAGCAGTTCTTC CASSSPGTGGDYEQFF
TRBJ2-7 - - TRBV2 TGTGCCAGCGGGGGATACGAGCAGTACTTC CASGGYEQYF
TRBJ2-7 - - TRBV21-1 TGTGCCAGCAGCAGGTTTGCGGGAGGCGACTACGAGCAGTACTTC CASSRFAGGDYEQYF
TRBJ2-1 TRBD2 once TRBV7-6 TGTGCCAGCAGCCAGGGAGCGGGAGGGCCTGGCAATGAGCAGTTCTTC CASSQGAGGPGNEQFF
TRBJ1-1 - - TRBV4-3 TGCGCCAGCAGCCAAGAATGGGGTGGAATTAACACTGAAGCTTTCTTT CASSQEWGGINTEAFF
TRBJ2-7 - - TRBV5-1 TGCGCCAGCAGCTACCCGGCAGGGATAGGTGGGTACGAGCAGTACTTC CASSYPAGIGGYEQYF
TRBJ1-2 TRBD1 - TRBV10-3 TGTGCCATCAGTGAGACGGGGGACAGTAGATATGGCTACACCTTC CAISETGDSRYGYTF
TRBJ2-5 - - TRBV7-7 TGTGCCAGCAGCACATTTTTCCAGGGGAGGTCTTGGGAGACCCAGTACTTC CASSTFFQGRSWETQYF
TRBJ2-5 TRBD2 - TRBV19 TGTGCCAGTAGTATAGGGGAGGGACTAGCGGGAGGTGGAGAGACCCAGTACTTC CASSIGEGLAGGGETQYF